This T cell receptor (beta chain) appears in the sequencing data of a study of metastatic and nonmetastatic thyroid tumors. Thyroid surgery took place with no prior treatment in any patient. Using MiXCR, TCRdb re-called clones from the PCR reads. Of around 46,000 clones in the sample, approximately 20% were seen once. Germline V CDR1 and CDR2: LNHDA, SQIVND (reference sequence). V lost 3 bases to trimming and J lost 0 bases, with 9 bases between them. The CDR3 runs 14 residues. This clone appeared many times. The chain carries TRBV19 and TRBJ2-7; possible D gene TRBD1, 6 bases. The sample comprised blood. This TCR derives from a male donor with papillary thyroid cancer or a benign thyroid nodule (not recorded which). Some clones in this sample may be carry-over from other donors' samples. Here the CDR3 reads CASSIRGNSYEQYF. Written as DNA, the CDR3 is TGTGCCAGTAGTATCAGGGGCAACTCCTACGAGCAGTACTTC.